This passage covers 4 T cell receptor beta chains from one sample sequenced in a study of Ad26.COV2.S vaccination and SARS-CoV-2 variants (dated by TCRdb to the early 2020s). In the paper's terms, the treatment or condition label means: roughly 20 received Ad26.COV2.S at low or high dose, single or two shots; several received placebo; per-sample allocation not given. For vaccine and placebo recipients, the sequenced repertoires came from samples collected on day 63 after the first injection. The library was produced with the immunoSEQ multiplex PCR assay. TCRdb holds this immuneACCESS table with in-frame rearrangements only. Some clones are missing; in checked studies, unresolved V genes explain under half, and the rest has no known cause. Within this sample are around 340,000 clones, with 65% to 90% of them counted one time only. 9.5% to 12% of the sample goes to the ten largest clones. The sequencing here drew on peripheral blood, taken in a trial of Ad26.COV2.S vaccine versus placebo. The source of these receptors is a person between 18 and 65 years old who received the Ad26.COV2.S COVID-19 vaccine or a placebo.

The chain carries TRBV9 and TRBJ2-3; D is ambiguous. The CDR3 consists of 13 residues. CDR1 and CDR2 (germline): SGDLS, YYNGEE. Between the trimmed V and J ends, which lost 3 bases and 5 bases, there was a span of 10 bases. CDR3 coding DNA: TGTGCCAGCAGCGGTCCCTCGAAAGATACGCAGTATTTT. This encodes CASSGPSKDTQYF.

V is TRBV5-4 and J is TRBJ2-1; 7 nucleotides line up with TRBD2. V was pared by 3 bases and J by 15 bases, with 9 bases of the junction left unmatched. Germline loops: CDR1 SGHNT, CDR2 YYREEE (reference sequence). The CDR3 runs 12 residues. The CDR3 loop reads CASSSGGPPSFF. CDR3 coding DNA: TGTGCCAGCAGCTCGGGGGGACCTCCGTCGTTCTTC.

CDR3 in amino acids: CASSNRDTTARYGYTF. The DNA for the CDR3 is TGTGCCAGCAGCAACCGGGACACCACGGCTCGGTATGGCTACACCTTC. The gene calls are TRBV21-1 and TRBJ1-2; the table's D call TRBD1 went unverified against the DNA. TRBV21-1 is noted as a pseudogene. The CDR3 contains 16 residues.

The chain recombines TRBV3-1 (or the pseudogene TRBV3-2) with TRBJ2-7; maybe TRBD2 (5 bases). V gave up 0 bases and J gave up 0 bases, with 12 bases separating them. This CDR3 contains 16 residues. Germline CDR1 and CDR2: LGHDT and YNNKEL (reference sequence). DNA for the CDR3: TGTGCCAGCAGCCAAGATAGAGCGGTAATCTCCTACGAGCAGTACTTC. Translating gives CASSQDRAVISYEQYF.